This is a list of T cell receptor beta chains from one sample in a study of control samples from healthy donors and cancer patients. Clones were read by immunoSEQ multiplex PCR, and TCRdb kept only the in-frame ones, dropping some. The table records approximately 170,000 clones, 93% of them present only once. Sequenced: blood. The receptors originated from an older woman in good health. CDR3s include the opening cysteine and the closing phenylalanine or tryptophan. A D gene is named only where the DNA matches it firmly. Clone size is shown for a subset of rows, as once, few, many or a class of expanded clone.

j_gene	d_gene	v_gene	abundance	len	CDR3nt	CDR3aa
TRBJ2-2	.	TRBV6-5	.	14	TGTGCCAGCAGTCTAAACATGAACACCGGGGAGCTGTTTTTT	CASSLNMNTGELFF
TRBJ2-7	.	TRBV3-1/TRBV3-2	.	15	TGTGCCAGCAGCCCCTTCGGGGACAACCACTACGAGCAGTACTTC	CASSPFGDNHYEQYF
TRBJ2-1	.	TRBV6-5	.	13	TGTGCCAGCGGACCTGGGCGGTCGAATGAGCAGTTCTTC	CASGPGRSNEQFF
TRBJ2-5	.	TRBV3-1/TRBV3-2	.	13	TGTGCCAGCAGCCAAGAGTCCGGACCGACCCAGTACTTC	CASSQESGPTQYF
TRBJ1-2	.	TRBV19	.	16	TGTGCCAGTAGTATCACACAGGGAGGTGGAAACTATGGCTACACCTTC	CASSITQGGGNYGYTF
TRBJ2-3	TRBD1	TRBV18	.	14	TGTGCCAGCTCACCCCGACAGGGGACAGATACGCAGTATTTT	CASSPRQGTDTQYF
TRBJ2-7	.	TRBV6-1	.	13	TGTGCCAGCAGTGAGATTTCAGGGTTCAAGCAGTACTTC	CASSEISGFKQYF
TRBJ1-3	.	TRBV12-5	.	17	TGTGCTAGTGGTTTTGACCTAGACTGGCGTTCTGGAAACACCATATATTTT	CASGFDLDWRSGNTIYF
TRBJ2-2	.	TRBV9	.	16	TGTGCCAGCAGCGTCAGCGGGACAGGTAACACCGGGGAGCTGTTTTTT	CASSVSGTGNTGELFF
TRBJ2-3	.	TRBV5-6	.	12	TGTGCCAGCGGTGAGGCCCCAGATACGCAGTATTTT	CASGEAPDTQYF
TRBJ1-2	.	TRBV19	once	14	TGTGCCAGTAGTGTGGGGGGAGCTAACTATGGCTACACCTTC	CASSVGGANYGYTF
TRBJ1-6	.	TRBV19	.	14	TGTGCCAGCACAACAGGGCCTGATAATTCACCCCTCCACTTT	CASTTGPDNSPLHF
TRBJ2-5	.	TRBV7-2	.	15	TGTGCCAGCAGCTCCCCGATGACTCCCAGCTTTACCCAGTACTTC	CASSSPMTPSFTQYF
TRBJ1-5	.	TRBV12-3/TRBV12-4	.	13	TGTGCCAGCAGTTTTCAGGGTAATCAGCCCCAGCATTTT	CASSFQGNQPQHF
TRBJ2-2	.	TRBV19	.	16	TGTGCCAGTAGTTCCGTGTGGAAGGGGATTCCCGGGGAGCTGTTTTTT	CASSSVWKGIPGELFF
TRBJ2-5	.	TRBV12-3/TRBV12-4	once	12	TGTGCCAGCAGTTTTGTCTCAGAGACCCAGTACTTC	CASSFVSETQYF
TRBJ2-3	TRBD2	TRBV18	once	15	TGTGCCAGCTCACCAAGGCGGGGGGGGACAGATACGCAGTATTTT	CASSPRRGGTDTQYF
TRBJ2-3	.	TRBV10-3	once	16	TGTGCCATCAGTGAGGGACTTTATTCTAGCACAGATACGCAGTATTTT	CAISEGLYSSTDTQYF
TRBJ1-1	TRBD1	TRBV7-2	.	14	TGTGCCAGCAGCGTAACTGACAGGGCGGGAGAAGCTTTCTTT	CASSVTDRAGEAFF
TRBJ1-2	.	TRBV5-1	.	16	TGCGCCAGCAGCCGCACCTGGGGGAATTTAAACTATGGCTACACCTTC	CASSRTWGNLNYGYTF
TRBJ1-1	.	TRBV2	.	14	TGTGCCAGCAGTGATCTTGTCCAGAACACTGAAGCTTTCTTT	CASSDLVQNTEAFF
TRBJ1-5	TRBD1	TRBV10-3	.	14	TGTGCCATCAGTGAGTCCAGGGGGGGTCAGCCCCAGCATTTT	CAISESRGGQPQHF
TRBJ2-3	.	TRBV27	.	14	TGTGCCAGCAGTACGCGAGTAGGTACAGATACGCAGTATTTT	CASSTRVGTDTQYF
TRBJ1-5	.	TRBV6-2/TRBV6-3	.	15	TGTGCCAGCAGTCCCCCCGGGATTAGCAATCAGCCCCAGCATTTT	CASSPPGISNQPQHF
TRBJ2-3	.	TRBV19	.	13	TGTGCCAGTATAATAGCGAGACCAGATACGCAGTATTTT	CASIIARPDTQYF
TRBJ1-6	.	TRBV9	.	15	TGTGCCAGCAGCGTACATCCGAGAGAGAATTCACCCCTCCACTTT	CASSVHPRENSPLHF
TRBJ2-5	.	TRBV2	.	11	TGTGCCAGCAGTGTCCTAGAGACCCAGTACTTC	CASSVLETQYF
TRBJ1-6	TRBD1	TRBV4-3	.	17	TGCGCCAGCAGCCAAGCCGGACAGGGGTGGACCTTTTCACCCCTCCACTTT	CASSQAGQGWTFSPLHF
TRBJ2-6	.	TRBV4-2	.	13	TGTGCCAGCAGCCCCGGGGGGGCCAACGTCCTGACTTTC	CASSPGGANVLTF
TRBJ1-2	.	TRBV25-1	once	13	TGTGCCAGCAGTGAACCGGCGGACTATGGCTACACCTTC	CASSEPADYGYTF
TRBJ2-3	TRBD1	TRBV30	.	14	TGTGCCTGGAGTGTTGGACAGGGCACAGATACGCAGTATTTT	CAWSVGQGTDTQYF
TRBJ1-1	.	TRBV7-9	.	13	TGTGCCAGCAGCCCGTCGGGGTCCGGTGAAGCTTTCTTT	CASSPSGSGEAFF